The 12 T cell receptor beta chains reported below all come from one sample, sequenced in a study of post-analysis software for immune sequencing data (dated by TCRdb to about 2015). Library preparation used PCR. Instrument on record: Illumina HiSeq 2500. To reduce PCR and sequencing biases, unique molecular identifiers were built into the TCR beta cDNA libraries. TCRdb reworked the public reads: Q25 trimming with fastp, MiXCR clone assembly, productive beta chains retained. Merged by CDR3 protein, the rows form single entries marked with the most common genes and DNA. For this sample the table gives around 770,000 distinct CDR3 sequences, of which 46% were detected only once. Together, the top ten hold 4.9% of the sample. The antigens of these receptors remain unknown. On the study overall, not on this receptor specifically: Patients showed significantly higher frequencies than controls for 4 or 5 TRBV segments, among them TRBV5-6, TRBV5-1 and TRBV20-1.

Sequencing input: blood. These receptors all stem from a girl aged 5 to 17 with multiple sclerosis.

This chain joins TRBV10-3 and TRBJ1-1; 10 bases match TRBD1. After removal of 4 bases from V and 6 bases from J, the junction contained 5 bases not matched to a gene. The CDR3 contains 14 residues. Germline CDR1 is ENHRY and CDR2 is SYGVKD. This chain's CDR3 is CAISGGQGTSEAFF. The CDR3 nucleotides are TGTGCCATCAGTGGGGGACAGGGGACTTCTGAAGCTTTCTTT.

The CDR3 region has the DNA TGTGCCAGCAGCCAGGGACTAGCGGGGCCCAATGAGCAGTTCTTC. Translated: CASSQGLAGPNEQFF. The V gene is TRBV7-2, the J gene TRBJ2-1; 13 positions agree with TRBD2. The CDR3 runs to 15 residues. Germline loops: CDR1 SGHTA, CDR2 FQGNSA. After removal of 5 bases from V and 6 bases from J, the junction contained 4 bases not matched to a gene.

This clonotype occurred a few times. The V call is TRBV12-3 or TRBV12-4, the J call TRBJ2-3; tentatively, D is TRBD1 (5 bases). Trimming removed 5 bases at V and 6 bases at J, with 12 bases between. The CDR3 extends over 13 amino acids. CDR3 amino acids: CASSPRPGDTQYF. The CDR3 nucleotides read TGTGCCAGCAGTCCCAGACCAGGGGATACGCAGTATTTT.

The J gene is TRBJ1-2, the V gene TRBV5-6, with TRBD1 as a possible D gene (5 bases). The germline gives CDR1 SGHDT, CDR2 YYEEEE. Between the trimmed V and J ends, which lost 4 bases and 6 bases, there was a span of 22 bases. This CDR3 spans 16 amino acids. The CDR3 region has the DNA TGTGCCAGCAGCCCGGGATGGGGGACGGAGAGCGATGGCTACACCTTC. Translation gives CASSPGWGTESDGYTF.

This clonotype has just a few counts. The V and J genes are TRBV20-1 and TRBJ2-5, with D possibly TRBD1 on 5 matching bases. Deletions cut 8 bases from V and 3 bases from J, with 13 bases between. Per the germline V gene, CDR1 is DFQATT and CDR2 is SNEGSKA (reference sequence). This CDR3 has 12 residues. The CDR3, as DNA: TGCAGTCCGGCCAGGGCTGAAGAGACCCAGTACTTC. It specifies CSPARAEETQYF.

This chain links TRBV27 with TRBJ2-7, with 9 nucleotides matching TRBD1. The J call could be wrong; TRBJ2-4 is a better fit for the DNA end. In germline, CDR1 is MNHEY, CDR2 SMNVEV (reference sequence). The CDR3 is 17 amino acids. The CDR3: CASSFGVPGTGLNIQYF. Written as DNA, the CDR3 is TGTGCCAGCAGTTTCGGAGTCCCAGGGACAGGGCTAAACATTCAGTACTTC.

This clonotype has more than one count but fewer than ten. The V call is TRBV5-1, the J call TRBJ2-6; 10 bases align to TRBD2. Germline-derived CDR1 and CDR2 are SGHRS and YFSETQ. Trimming cost V 1 base and J 0 bases; bases outside gene matches: 7. The CDR3 loop spans 19 amino acids. The CDR3 region is CASSLWASGRTSGANVLTF. CDR3 nucleotide sequence: TGCGCCAGCAGCTTGTGGGCTAGCGGGAGAACCTCTGGGGCCAACGTCCTGACTTTC.

A few counts support this clonotype. One end of the junction is discordant with germline, which a read error may explain. The V and J genes are TRBV6-1 and TRBJ2-1, with TRBD2 matching over 9 bases. The CDR3 extends over 14 amino acids. Germline CDR1 MNHNS, CDR2 SASEGT. For the CDR3, the DNA is TGTGCCACCCAGACTAGCGGCTCCTACAATGAACAGTTCTTC. The encoded protein is CATQTSGSYNEQFF.

The chain has TRBV6-6 and TRBJ2-5; D perhaps matches TRBD2 (5 bases). Germline CDR1 MNHNY, CDR2 SVGAGI (reference sequence). V lost 8 bases and J 7 bases, leaving 17 bases between the germline ends. This CDR3 contains 13 residues. The DNA for the CDR3 is TGTGCCAGCGGAGGCCGGGGATTGGGGACCCAGTACTTC. It codes for CASGGRGLGTQYF.

The chain couples TRBV10-3 to TRBJ2-6, with D unclear. Germline V lookup: CDR1 ENHRY, CDR2 SYGVKD. Trimming pared 10 bases from V and 0 bases from J, leaving 13 bases between. The CDR3 has 15 amino acids. In nucleotides, the CDR3 is TGTGCCACATTGCTAGGATCCTCTGGGGCCAACGTCCTGACTTTC. This sequence encodes CATLLGSSGANVLTF.

This CDR3 reads CASSPTSGIAGVEGEQFF. The CDR3 DNA follows: TGTGCCAGCTCACCTACCTCCGGGATAGCGGGAGTTGAGGGTGAGCAGTTCTTC. V gene TRBV18 combines with J gene TRBJ2-1, with 9 bases identical to TRBD2. CDR1 and CDR2 from the germline V gene are KGHSH and LQKENI. With V trimmed by 3 bases and J by 9 bases, 18 bases remained unmatched. The CDR3 runs to 18 residues.

This chain joins TRBV7-9 and TRBJ2-5; TRBD2 agrees at 10 bases. With 2 bases clipped from V and 11 bases from J, the junction kept 11 bases outside the gene matches. The germline V gene encodes CDR1 SEHNR and CDR2 FQNEAQ (reference sequence). The CDR3 contains 15 residues. The CDR3 DNA reads as TGTGCCAGCAGCTTACTCCTAGCGGGAGTTGATGAGCAGTACTTC. Amino acids: CASSLLLAGVDEQYF.